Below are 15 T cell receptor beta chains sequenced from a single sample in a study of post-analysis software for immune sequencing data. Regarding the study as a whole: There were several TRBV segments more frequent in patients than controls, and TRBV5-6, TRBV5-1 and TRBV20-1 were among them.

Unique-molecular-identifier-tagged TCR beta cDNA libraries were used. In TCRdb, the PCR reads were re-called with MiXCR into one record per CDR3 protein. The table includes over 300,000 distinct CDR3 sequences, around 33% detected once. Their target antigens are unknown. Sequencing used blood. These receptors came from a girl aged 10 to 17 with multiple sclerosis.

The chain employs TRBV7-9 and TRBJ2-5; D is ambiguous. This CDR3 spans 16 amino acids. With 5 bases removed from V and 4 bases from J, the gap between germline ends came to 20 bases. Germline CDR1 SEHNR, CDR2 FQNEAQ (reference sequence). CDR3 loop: CASSPRNPRFLETQYF. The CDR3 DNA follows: TGTGCCAGCAGCCCAAGAAACCCGCGGTTCCTAGAGACCCAGTACTTC.

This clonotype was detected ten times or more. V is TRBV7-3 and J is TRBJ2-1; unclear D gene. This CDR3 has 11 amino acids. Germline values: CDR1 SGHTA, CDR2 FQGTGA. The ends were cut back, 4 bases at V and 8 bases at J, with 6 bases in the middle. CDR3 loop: CASSSGYEQFF. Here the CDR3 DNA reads TGTGCCAGCAGCTCCGGCTATGAGCAGTTCTTC.

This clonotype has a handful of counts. Here the CDR3 reads CASKYYNSPLHF. CDR3 sequence (DNA): TGTGCCAGCAAGTACTACAATTCACCCCTCCACTTT. The chain uses TRBV6-2 or TRBV6-3 and TRBJ1-6; D uncertain. The CDR3 is made up of 12 amino acids. V lost 7 bases to trimming and J lost 7 bases, with 8 bases between them. The germline CDR1 and CDR2 sequences are MNHEY and SVGEGT.

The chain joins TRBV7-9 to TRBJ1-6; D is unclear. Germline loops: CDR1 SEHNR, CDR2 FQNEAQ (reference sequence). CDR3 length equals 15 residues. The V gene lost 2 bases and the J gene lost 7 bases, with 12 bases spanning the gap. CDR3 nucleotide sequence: TGTGCCAGCAGCTTATTAAGGGAAGCGAATTCACCCCTCCACTTT. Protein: CASSLLREANSPLHF.

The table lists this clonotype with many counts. CDR3: CASSLGGGGAGYETYEQYF. CDR3 sequence (DNA): TGTGCCAGCAGCTTAGGGGGCGGGGGGGCCGGTTACGAGACCTACGAGCAGTACTTC. J is TRBJ2-7 and V is TRBV11-2, with 9 positions matching TRBD2. V was clipped by 1 base and J by 2 bases; unmatched bases: 15. This CDR3 comprises 19 residues. Germline V gene lookup returns CDR1 SGHAT and CDR2 FQNNGV.

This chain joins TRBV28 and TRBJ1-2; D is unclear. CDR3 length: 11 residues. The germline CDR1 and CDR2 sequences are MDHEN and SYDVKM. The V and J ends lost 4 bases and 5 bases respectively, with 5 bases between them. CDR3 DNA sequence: TGTGCCAGCAGTTCCCCTTATGGCTACACCTTC. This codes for CASSSPYGYTF.

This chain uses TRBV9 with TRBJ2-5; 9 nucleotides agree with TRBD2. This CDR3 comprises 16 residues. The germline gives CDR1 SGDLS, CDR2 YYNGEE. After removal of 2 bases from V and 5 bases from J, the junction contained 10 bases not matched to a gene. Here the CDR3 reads CASSVLAGQGTETQYF. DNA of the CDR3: TGTGCCAGCAGCGTTCTAGCGGGGCAGGGCACGGAGACCCAGTACTTC.

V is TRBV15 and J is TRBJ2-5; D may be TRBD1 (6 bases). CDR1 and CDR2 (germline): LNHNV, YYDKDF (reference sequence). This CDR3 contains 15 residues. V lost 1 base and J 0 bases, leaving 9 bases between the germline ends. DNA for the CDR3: TGTGCCACCAGCAGAGGACAGGCTAACCAAGAGACCCAGTACTTC. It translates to CATSRGQANQETQYF.

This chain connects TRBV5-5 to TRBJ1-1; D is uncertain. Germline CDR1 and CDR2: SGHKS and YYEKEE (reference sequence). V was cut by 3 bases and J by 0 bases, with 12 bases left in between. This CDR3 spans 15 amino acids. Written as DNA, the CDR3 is TGTGCCAGCAGCTCCATCCGATATTTGAACACTGAAGCTTTCTTT. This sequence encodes CASSSIRYLNTEAFF.

The CDR3 is CSARDFGQAGDEQFF. For the CDR3, the DNA is TGCAGTGCTAGGGACTTTGGACAGGCCGGCGATGAGCAGTTCTTC. The V gene is TRBV20-1, the J gene TRBJ2-1; TRBD1 matches 7 bases. CDR1 is DFQATT and CDR2 is SNEGSKA in the germline V gene (reference sequence). The trim removed 3 bases at V and 8 bases at J, leaving 13 bases unmatched. The CDR3 length is 15 residues.

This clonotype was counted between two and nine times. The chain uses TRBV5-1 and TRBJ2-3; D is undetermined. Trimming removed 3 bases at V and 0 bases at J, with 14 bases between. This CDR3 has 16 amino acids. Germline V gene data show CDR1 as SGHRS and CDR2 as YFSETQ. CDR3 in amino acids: CASSSLRYPSTDTQYF. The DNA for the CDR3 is TGCGCCAGCAGCTCACTAAGATACCCTAGCACAGATACGCAGTATTTT.

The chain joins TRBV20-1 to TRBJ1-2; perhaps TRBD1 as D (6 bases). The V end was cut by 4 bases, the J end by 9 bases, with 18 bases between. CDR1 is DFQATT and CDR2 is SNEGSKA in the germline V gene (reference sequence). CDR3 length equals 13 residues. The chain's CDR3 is CSANRGGGTSYTF. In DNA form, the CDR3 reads TGCAGTGCTAACCGGGGAGGGGGAACGAGCTACACCTTC.

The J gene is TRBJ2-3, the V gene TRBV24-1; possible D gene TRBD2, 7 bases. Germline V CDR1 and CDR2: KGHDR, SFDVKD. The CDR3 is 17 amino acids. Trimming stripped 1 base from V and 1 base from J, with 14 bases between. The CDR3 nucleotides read TGTGCCACCAGTGATTTTCGACGGGGGGCCCGCACAGATACGCAGTATTTT. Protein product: CATSDFRRGARTDTQYF.

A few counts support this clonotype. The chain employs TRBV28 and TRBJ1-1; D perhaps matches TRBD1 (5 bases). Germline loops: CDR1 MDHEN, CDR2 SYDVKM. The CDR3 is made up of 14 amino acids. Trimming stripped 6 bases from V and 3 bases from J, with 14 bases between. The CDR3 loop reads CASSLRVLDTEAFF. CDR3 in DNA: TGTGCCAGCAGCCTCAGGGTTCTGGACACTGAAGCTTTCTTT.

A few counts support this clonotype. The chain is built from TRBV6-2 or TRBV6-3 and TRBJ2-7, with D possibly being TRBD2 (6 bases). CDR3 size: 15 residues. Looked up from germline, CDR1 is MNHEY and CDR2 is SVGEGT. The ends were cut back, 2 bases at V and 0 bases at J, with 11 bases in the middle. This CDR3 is CASSYRRGTSYEQYF. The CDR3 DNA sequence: TGTGCCAGCAGTTACCGCCGGGGGACCTCCTACGAGCAGTACTTC.